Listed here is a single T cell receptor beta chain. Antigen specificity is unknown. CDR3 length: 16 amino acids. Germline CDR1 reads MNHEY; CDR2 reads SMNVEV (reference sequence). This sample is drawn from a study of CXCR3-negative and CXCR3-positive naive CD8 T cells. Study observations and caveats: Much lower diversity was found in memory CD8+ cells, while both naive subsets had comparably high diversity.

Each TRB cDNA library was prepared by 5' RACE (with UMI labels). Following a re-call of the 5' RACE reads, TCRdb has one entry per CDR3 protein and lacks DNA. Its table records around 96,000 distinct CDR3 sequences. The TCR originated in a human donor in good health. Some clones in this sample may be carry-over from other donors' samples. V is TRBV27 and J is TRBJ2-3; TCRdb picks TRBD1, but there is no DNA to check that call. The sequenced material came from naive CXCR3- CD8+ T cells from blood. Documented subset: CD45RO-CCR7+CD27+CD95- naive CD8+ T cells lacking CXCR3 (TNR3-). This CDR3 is CASSSTLWASTDTQYF.